This T cell receptor beta chain was observed in a study of T cell responses to AZD1222 COVID-19 vaccine. Study-level findings and limits: Females made up more of the donors, who were largely white British, and clonal diversity may have come out too low. Nearly half of spike-specific TCRs reportedly go after variant regions that carry no mutations. Repertoires in all cases were sampled only once the peak T cell response had passed. At 160-218 and 743-854, vaccine-associated CD4 TCRs were dominant, and they spanned spike.

The repertoire was sequenced with immunoSEQ multiplex PCR; TCRdb's copy has only in-frame clones and lacks some. The sample shows about 44,000 clones, 75% to 85% of them seen only once. This clone is a singleton in its sample. Its antigen is currently unknown. From germline, CDR1 is SGHTA and CDR2 FQGNSA. V shed 4 bases and J shed 2 bases, with 15 bases lying between them. The CDR3 length is 15 residues. Sequenced here: peripheral blood, sampled on day 0 of AZD1222 vaccination. This sequence was found in an adult in good health. J is TRBJ2-7 and V is TRBV7-2, with TRBD1 as a possible D gene (6 bases). The CDR3 nucleotides read TGTGCCAGCAGCTCGGCCACAGGGATTACCTACGAGCAGTACTTC. Its protein product is CASSSATGITYEQYF.